One and the same sample provided the 14 T cell receptor beta chains below, sequenced in a study of Ad26.COV2.S vaccination and SARS-CoV-2 variants. The protocol was immunoSEQ multiplex PCR, while the TCRdb copy is restricted to in-frame clones and leaves out a portion. The sample carries about 350,000 clones, under 95% recorded once. The source material was peripheral blood, sampled after recovery from COVID-19. The source of these receptors is a human donor who had recovered from COVID-19.

The table lists this clone with a count of one. The chain combines TRBV29-1 with TRBJ1-2, with TRBD1 as a possible D gene (6 bases). The CDR3 runs to 13 residues. CDR1 is SQVTM and CDR2 is ANQGSEA in the germline V gene. V lost 7 bases and J lost 6, with 18 bases in between. The CDR3 loop reads CSAGQATGNGYTF. CDR3 DNA: TGCAGCGCTGGTCAAGCAACAGGGAATGGCTACACCTTC.

The chain couples TRBV12-3 or TRBV12-4 to TRBJ1-2; unclear D gene. This CDR3 has 13 amino acids. The ends were cut back, 7 bases at V and 3 bases at J, with 12 bases in the middle. Written as DNA, the CDR3 is TGTGCCAGCACCCCCGGGTTATACTATGGCTACACCTTC. Its translation: CASTPGLYYGYTF.

The chain carries TRBV5-4 and TRBJ1-1; perhaps TRBD1 as D (5 bases). The CDR3 loop spans 14 amino acids. From germline, CDR1 is SGHNT and CDR2 YYREEE (reference sequence). Trimming removed 0 bases at V and 5 bases at J, with 11 bases between. CDR3 residues: CASSLGRGVTEAFF. DNA for the CDR3: TGTGCCAGCAGCTTGGGTCGGGGGGTTACTGAAGCTTTCTTT.

This sequence joins TRBV27 and TRBJ2-7, with TRBD1 matching over 8 bases. Trimming at V came to 6 bases and at J to 5 bases, leaving 12 bases not matched to a gene. The CDR3 covers 15 residues. CDR1 MNHEY and CDR2 SMNVEV come from the germline V gene (reference sequence). The CDR3 DNA is TGTGCCAGCAGGGGACAGGACTCGCTCCCCCACGAGCAGTACTTC. Protein sequence: CASRGQDSLPHEQYF.

The chain links TRBV12-3 or TRBV12-4 to TRBJ2-7; D might be TRBD2 (6 bases). The V and J ends lost 6 bases and 6 bases respectively, with 15 bases between them. The CDR3 sequence is 13 residues long. CDR3 in DNA: TGTGCCAGCAGATTCACGGGACTCCTCGAGCAGTACTTC. Translation: CASRFTGLLEQYF.

This chain links TRBV9 with TRBJ1-6, with no clear D. CDR1 is SGDLS, CDR2 YYNGEE, per germline. The CDR3 spans 15 residues. V was shortened by 0 bases and J by 8 bases, with 12 bases between the two germline ends. The CDR3 reads CASSVVADGYSPLHF. As DNA, the CDR3 is TGTGCCAGCAGCGTAGTCGCGGACGGGTATTCACCCCTCCACTTT.

With regard to this clone: The sample has other DNA sequences that encode this CDR3 too. The rearrangement joins TRBV11-1 to TRBJ1-5, with D possibly being TRBD1 (6 bases). The CDR3 is 14 residues long. The germline V gene encodes CDR1 SGHAT and CDR2 FQDESV (reference sequence). V was cut by 5 bases and J by 1 base, with 9 bases left in between. The CDR3 protein is CASSLRGSNQPQHF. The CDR3 DNA follows: TGTGCCAGCAGCCTAAGGGGGAGCAATCAGCCCCAGCATTTT.

The chain employs TRBV7-9 and TRBJ1-4; D might be TRBD1 (5 bases). Germline values: CDR1 SEHNR, CDR2 FQNEAQ (reference sequence). This CDR3 has 15 residues. V was trimmed by 7 bases and J by 6 bases, leaving 18 bases between them. The CDR3 DNA is TGTGCCAGCACCCTAGCGGGGCAGAGTCATGAAAAACTGTTTTTT. It specifies CASTLAGQSHEKLFF.

The chain couples TRBV9 to TRBJ2-7; D is unresolved. Trimming took off 4 bases at V and 4 bases at J, with 15 bases between the two ends. The germline V gene encodes CDR1 SGDLS and CDR2 YYNGEE. The CDR3 contains 14 residues. In DNA, the CDR3 is TGTGCCAGCAGCCCTTCCCTTGGGCCGTACGAGCAGTACTTC. Its translation is CASSPSLGPYEQYF.

The V and J genes are TRBV6-5 and TRBJ2-7, with TRBD1 identical over 9 bases. The CDR3 spans 14 residues. CDR1 is MNHEY and CDR2 is SVGAGI in the germline V gene. J was trimmed by 2 bases and V by 6 bases; bases with no gene match: 5. Here the CDR3 DNA reads TGTGCCAGCAGCCTCGGGACAGGGCCCTACGAGCAGTACTTC. Residues: CASSLGTGPYEQYF.

The chain is built from TRBV4-3 and TRBJ2-7, with 8 nucleotides matching TRBD1. The CDR3 consists of 15 residues. Germline V gene sequence: CDR1 LGHNA, CDR2 YSLEER. The ends lost 1 base at V and 3 bases at J; junction bases unmatched: 5. The chain's CDR3 is CASSQGGQVIYEQYF. The CDR3 coding sequence is TGCGCCAGCAGCCAAGGGGGACAGGTTATCTACGAGCAGTACTTC.

Details on this clone: Because the CDR3's place on the DNA is in doubt, the DNA is left out and the CDR3 is given as listed by TCRdb. V and J are TRBV11-2 and TRBJ2-7; TRBD1 is the table's D call and was not checked against the DNA. The V gene's germline CDR1 is SGHAT and CDR2 FQNNGV. The CDR3 is 13 amino acids in total, end residues counted. CDR3 sequence reads: CASSFGTGSQPYF.

The V gene is TRBV7-2, the J gene TRBJ1-3; no firm D call. V was pared by 1 base and J by 4 bases, with 8 bases between. This CDR3 is 14 amino acids long. In germline, CDR1 is SGHTA, CDR2 FQGNSA. CDR3 amino acids: CASSLEGRGNTIYF. As DNA, the CDR3 is TGTGCCAGCAGCTTAGAAGGGCGAGGAAACACCATATATTTT.

The chain uses TRBV6-4 and TRBJ2-5; perhaps D is TRBD1 or TRBD2 (6 bases each). Germline assignment: CDR1 MRHNA and CDR2 SNTAGT. This CDR3 contains 15 residues. V dropped 5 bases and J dropped 5 bases, with 18 bases sitting between them. The CDR3 is CASSMSGAGGETQYF. The CDR3 DNA follows: TGTGCCAGCAGTATGTCGGGGGCCGGAGGGGAGACCCAGTACTTC.